The clone carrying this TCR beta chain was seen a handful of times. The length of the CDR3 is 14 residues. Germline CDR1 and CDR2: SGHTS and YDEGEE. V was cut by 0 bases and J by 3 bases, with 10 bases left in between. How the authors handled the data: Estimation of nucleated cell counts relied on the amplification of reference gene primers. TCRdb's copy holds only in-frame clones and misses some; the assay was immunoSEQ multiplex PCR. For V, J and clone size, that table is used; D and trimming come from the DNA. The sample lists 90,000 to 130,000 clones; approximately 89% were seen once. These data come from a study of blood T cell repertoires in COVID-19. Whole-study context: There were acute and convalescent COVID-19 samples, and they came from the United States, Italy and Spain. Sources were T cells, B-cell-depleted T cells, or PBMCs; the material itself was cDNA or gDNA.

Sequenced input: peripheral blood. The receptor was derived from a man in his forties with acute or convalescent COVID-19. J is TRBJ2-7 and V is TRBV5-8; TRBD1 is a possible D gene (5 bases). The CDR3 is CASSLGQGNYEQYF. CDR3 bases: TGTGCCAGCAGCTTGGGGCAGGGAAACTACGAGCAGTACTTC.